This entry lists 21 T cell receptor beta chains sequenced from one sample in a study of cytomegalovirus exposure and HLA in healthy donors. Researchers ran the PCR with 60 Vbeta and 13 Jbeta primers. Libraries were prepared by immunoSEQ multiplex PCR; TCRdb keeps only in-frame clonotypes and omits some of them. The sample lists about 180,000 clones, under 90% occurring once. Sequenced sample: PBMCs. The receptors here all came from a man aged 30-40 years in good health and CMV-seropositive.

This rearrangement joins TRBV7-2 to TRBJ1-2, with D perhaps matching TRBD1 (5 bases). Germline V gene sequence: CDR1 SGHTA, CDR2 FQGNSA. With 6 bases removed from V and 7 bases from J, the gap between germline ends came to 12 bases. This CDR3 is 12 amino acids long. The CDR3 nucleotides read TGTGCCAGCAGTCTTGCCGGGGGTGGCTACACCTTC. It translates to CASSLAGGGYTF.

The chain recombines TRBV5-1 with TRBJ2-7, with a weak D call TRBD1 (6 bases). CDR1 SGHRS and CDR2 YFSETQ come from the germline V gene. This CDR3 is built from 19 residues. The germline V and J ends were trimmed by 0 bases and 2 bases, with 24 bases remaining between them. CDR3 sequence reads: CASSLAYVSPGQLAYEQYF. DNA of the CDR3: TGCGCCAGCAGCTTGGCCTATGTGTCCCCCGGACAGCTTGCCTACGAGCAGTACTTC. The full variable domain, completed using reference TRBV5-1 and TRBJ2-7, is KAGVTQTPRYLIKTRGQQVTLSCSPISGHRSVSWYQQTPGQGLQFLFEYFSETQRNKGNFPGRFSGRQFSNSRSEMNVSTLELGDSALYLCASSLAYVSPGQLAYEQYFGPGTRLTVT.

V and J are TRBV7-9 and TRBJ1-5, with D unresolved. In germline, CDR1 is SEHNR, CDR2 FQNEAQ (reference sequence). V dropped 5 bases and J dropped 3 bases, with 11 bases sitting between them. There are 14 residues in the CDR3. CDR3 loop: CASSPPGDNQPQHF. DNA for the CDR3: TGTGCCAGCAGCCCACCAGGCGACAATCAGCCCCAGCATTTT.

This clone has only a few counts. The rearrangement links TRBV5-6 to TRBJ1-1, with 10 bases identical to TRBD1. Germline lookup yields CDR1 SGHDT and CDR2 YYEEEE. V shed 4 bases, J shed 3 bases, and the junction held 12 bases outside the gene matches. CDR3 length: 17 residues. As DNA, the CDR3 is TGTGCCAGCAGCCAAGACAGGGGGCCTCTCCGATACACTGAAGCTTTCTTT. Protein sequence: CASSQDRGPLRYTEAFF. Full variable domain (remainder filled in from reference TRBV5-6 and TRBJ1-1): DAGVTQSPTHLIKTRGQQVTLRCSPKSGHDTVSWYQQALGQGPQFIFQYYEEEERQRGNFPDRFSGHQFPNYSSELNVNALLLGDSALYLCASSQDRGPLRYTEAFFGQGTRLTVV.

The rearrangement uses TRBV19 and TRBJ2-4; D might be TRBD2 (7 bases). The germline V gene has CDR1 LNHDA and CDR2 SQIVND (reference sequence). V shed 0 bases and J shed 1 base, with 19 bases lying between them. The CDR3 consists of 19 residues. CDR3 loop: CASSIDTGRGERAKNIQYF. The CDR3 DNA reads TGTGCCAGTAGTATAGACACAGGGAGGGGGGAGCGGGCCAAAAACATTCAGTACTTC.

This sequence joins TRBV30 and TRBJ1-4; D ambiguous. Trimming removed 3 bases at V and 8 bases at J, with 13 bases between. Germline V gene data show CDR1 as GTSNPN and CDR2 as SVGIG (reference sequence). CDR3 length: 13 residues. This CDR3 reads CAWRSPGVEKLFF. Written as DNA, the CDR3 is TGTGCCTGGAGAAGCCCCGGGGTAGAAAAACTGTTTTTT.

This clone was observed a handful of times. The CDR3 DNA follows: TGCGCCAGCAGCGATCTGGTAGAGGGAGGGTCCTACGAGCAGTACTTC. This translates into CASSDLVEGGSYEQYF. The V call is TRBV5-1, the J call TRBJ2-7, with 7 bases that match TRBD2. Germline trimming cut 4 bases from V and 1 base from J; bases unmatched to any gene: 11. This CDR3 region has 16 residues. The germline CDR1 and CDR2 sequences are SGHRS and YFSETQ.

The CDR3 loop is CASSQDLLGAKDEQFF. CDR3 coding DNA: TGCGCCAGCAGCCAAGATCTATTGGGGGCGAAGGATGAGCAGTTCTTC. The V call is TRBV4-3, the J call TRBJ2-1, with D perhaps matching TRBD1 (6 bases). CDR3 length equals 16 residues. V was pared by 0 bases and J by 8 bases, with 17 bases between. Per the germline V gene, CDR1 is LGHNA and CDR2 is YSLEER.

This clone was observed a single time. This chain connects TRBV21-1 to TRBJ2-5; the table calls TRBD1, which could not be checked here. TRBV21-1 is marked as a pseudogene. The CDR3 covers 14 residues. CDR3 sequence (DNA): TGTGCCAGCAGCAAGGAAAGGGGTCGGGAGACCCAGTACTTC. Translated: CASSKERGRETQYF.

The chain combines TRBV19 with TRBJ1-2; 8 bases fit TRBD1. The CDR3 runs 17 residues. The trim removed 7 bases at V and 2 bases at J, leaving 15 bases unmatched. CDR1 is LNHDA, CDR2 SQIVND, per germline (reference sequence). The CDR3, as DNA: TGTGCCAGTACCCAGGGGGCAGCCTTTGGGTCCAACTATGGCTACACCTTC. The encoded protein is CASTQGAAFGSNYGYTF.

The chain couples TRBV4-3 to TRBJ1-5; TRBD1 is a possible D gene (6 bases). The V end was cut by 0 bases, the J end by 3 bases, with 9 bases between. Germline V CDR1 and CDR2: LGHNA, YSLEER. The CDR3 runs to 15 residues. CDR3 amino acids: CASSQDRGSNQPQHF. The CDR3 DNA sequence: TGCGCCAGCAGCCAAGATAGGGGGTCCAATCAGCCCCAGCATTTT.

V gene TRBV29-1 combines with J gene TRBJ1-5; 8 bases fit TRBD1. Trimming cost V 1 base and J 6 bases; bases outside gene matches: 8. CDR3 size: 15 residues. Germline V gene data show CDR1 as SQVTM and CDR2 as ANQGSEA. This CDR3 is CSVEVGAGGSQPQHF. The CDR3 region has the DNA TGCAGCGTTGAAGTAGGGGCAGGGGGCAGTCAGCCCCAGCATTTT.

Only a few counts were recorded for this clone. The chain has TRBV7-2 and TRBJ1-1; D ambiguous. CDR1 and CDR2 from the germline V gene are SGHTA and FQGNSA. Deletions cut 2 bases from V and 0 bases from J, with 4 bases between. This CDR3 is built from 13 residues. CDR3 loop: CASSLQVNTEAFF. CDR3 DNA sequence: TGTGCCAGCAGCTTACAGGTGAACACTGAAGCTTTCTTT.

This chain joins TRBV27 and TRBJ2-7; TRBD1 matches 12 bases. The CDR3 sequence is 14 residues long. The ends lost 6 bases at V and 6 bases at J; junction bases unmatched: 6. CDR1 and CDR2 (germline): MNHEY, SMNVEV (reference sequence). The CDR3 DNA reads TGTGCCAGCAGCTGGGACAGGGGGCAAGGCGAGCAGTACTTC. Its protein product is CASSWDRGQGEQYF.

This chain links TRBV5-1 with TRBJ1-5, with 7 bases aligning to TRBD1. The CDR3 loop spans 14 amino acids. Per the germline V gene, CDR1 is SGHRS and CDR2 is YFSETQ. V shed 3 bases, J shed 2 bases, and the junction held 2 bases outside the gene matches. The CDR3 loop reads CASSWDSRNQPQHF. The CDR3, as DNA: TGCGCCAGCAGCTGGGACAGCCGCAATCAGCCCCAGCATTTT.

J is TRBJ2-3 and V is TRBV4-1, with 11 positions matching TRBD2. This CDR3 is 16 amino acids long. Trimming at V came to 2 bases and at J to 0 bases, leaving 1 base not matched to a gene. Germline V lookup: CDR1 MGHRA, CDR2 YSYEKL. CDR3 loop: CASSQRTSGSTDTQYF. The CDR3 DNA reads as TGCGCCAGCAGCCAAAGGACTAGCGGGAGCACAGATACGCAGTATTTT.

CDR3 sequence (DNA): TGTGCCAGCAGCTTAGAGTCAGGGAACTATGGCTACACCTTC. Translation gives CASSLESGNYGYTF. This chain joins TRBV7-9 and TRBJ1-2; D perhaps matches TRBD1 (5 bases). The germline V gene encodes CDR1 SEHNR and CDR2 FQNEAQ (reference sequence). The V end lost 1 base, the J end lost 2 bases, and 8 bases lay between the germline ends. The CDR3 is 14 residues long.

In its sample, this clone was seen a few times. The chain employs TRBV5-1 and TRBJ2-1; 9 bases are shared with TRBD2. CDR1 and CDR2 (germline): SGHRS, YFSETQ. The V segment lost 6 bases and the J segment 6 bases; nucleotides outside the gene matches: 7. The CDR3 covers 14 residues. CDR3 amino acids: CASTSGGLRNEQFF. The CDR3 region has the DNA TGCGCCAGCACAAGCGGGGGGCTTCGCAATGAGCAGTTCTTC.

The chain joins TRBV7-2 to TRBJ2-3, with a weak D call TRBD2 (5 bases). CDR1 and CDR2 from the germline V gene are SGHTA and FQGNSA. The CDR3 consists of 15 residues. Trimming left V 0 bases short and J 4 bases short, with 11 bases between. Here the CDR3 DNA reads TGTGCCAGCAGCTTAGCAGCGGCCCCCCCAGATACGCAGTATTTT. Its translation is CASSLAAAPPDTQYF.

The CDR3 sequence: CASGLTGNYGYTF. CDR3 bases: TGTGCTAGTGGCCTGACAGGAAACTATGGCTACACCTTC. The chain employs TRBV12-5 and TRBJ1-2, with D possibly being TRBD1 (6 bases). This CDR3 has 13 residues. The V gene's germline CDR1 is LGHNT and CDR2 FRNRAP. Trimming took 6 bases from V and 2 from J, leaving 10 bases between them.

The chain carries TRBV19 and TRBJ1-3; D uncertain. The ends were cut back, 5 bases at V and 0 bases at J, with 8 bases in the middle. The V gene's germline CDR1 is LNHDA and CDR2 SQIVND (reference sequence). The CDR3 totals 14 residues. The CDR3 DNA reads TGTGCCAGTAGTCCACAGACCTCTGGAAACACCATATATTTT. Amino acid sequence: CASSPQTSGNTIYF.